This paragraph reports one T cell receptor beta chain. TCRdb's table, derived via immunoSEQ multiplex PCR, lists solely in-frame clones and lacks some. The sample includes about 110,000 clones, about 85% seen only once; the top ten take about 3%. Germline assignment: CDR1 LNHDA and CDR2 SQIVND (reference sequence). The CDR3 has 16 amino acids. With 1 base clipped from V and 2 bases from J, the junction kept 3 bases outside the gene matches. The data belong to a study of cytomegalovirus exposure and HLA in healthy donors. This rearrangement joins TRBV19 to TRBJ1-5; 9 nucleotides align to TRBD1. The sequenced material came from PBMCs. The receptor was derived from a woman between 18 and 29 years old in good health and CMV-seronegative. CDR3 sequence (DNA): TGTGCCAGTAGTATAGGGGGACAGGGAGGCAATCAGCCCCAGCATTTT. Translation gives CASSIGGQGGNQPQHF.